What follows describes a single T cell receptor (beta chain). This CDR3 comprises 12 residues. Germline V lookup: CDR1 MNHEY, CDR2 SVGAGI. V lost 5 bases to trimming and J lost 2 bases, with 7 bases between them. The data stem from a study of PD-1 blockade in classical Hodgkin lymphoma. Assay: immunoSEQ multiplex PCR; the TCRdb copy retains only in-frame clones and omits some. The data show fewer than 20,000 clones, with 84% seen just once and over 6.5% held by the top ten. Documented time point: newly diagnosed, previously untreated cHL patient sample. V gene TRBV6-5 combines with J gene TRBJ2-7; D unresolved. The clonotype was recovered from a human donor with classical Hodgkin lymphoma. Sequenced sample: peripheral blood mononuclear cells (PBMCs). CDR3: CASSRMPYEQYF. As DNA, the CDR3 is TGTGCCAGCAGTCGAATGCCCTACGAGCAGTACTTC.